This TCR beta chain stems from a study of CD8+CD57+ T cells in acquired aplastic anemia. For the study at large: When averaged, DNA from sorted CD4+ and CD8+ cells came to around 3.4 ug.

CDR3 size: 13 residues. V shed 8 bases, J shed 3 bases, and the junction held 5 bases outside the gene matches. For CDR3 and TCR beta VDJ profiling, genomic DNA was the template used. TCRdb recomputed calls from the reads with MiXCR, one row per CDR3 protein. The sample shows fewer than 200,000 distinct CDR3 sequences, around 48% of them seen only once. Study results and caveats: Overlapping CD8+ CDR3 repertoires of patients and controls contained around 30 shared sequences.

There are many counts of this clonotype. Antigen: not known. The authors sequenced patients whose flow cytometry had shown CD8+CD57+ cell expansion. Each patient carried a diagnosis of severe acquired aplastic anemia. Material for sequencing was sorted CD4+, CD8+, or CD8+CD57+ T cells (not recorded which) from PBMCs. The receptor was derived from a human donor with aplastic anemia. This rearrangement joins TRBV12-3 or TRBV12-4 to TRBJ1-1; 8 positions agree with TRBD1. The DNA for the CDR3 is TGTGCCAGCGCCAGGGGGCCCTACACTGAAGCTTTCTTT. The encoded protein is CASARGPYTEAFF.